The next 31 T cell receptor beta chains were all read from a single sample in a study of blood T cell repertoires in COVID-19. This table comes from immunoSEQ multiplex PCR, and its TCRdb copy is limited to in-frame clones, with some not included. This sample has around 280,000 clones; 90% occur once, and the top ten carry 1.5% to 2%. Sequencing input: PBMCs or T cells enriched from blood (not recorded which). These receptors came from a woman younger than 30 with acute COVID-19.

CDR3 sequence reads: CASSSRAGGNEKLFF. In DNA form, the CDR3 reads TGTGCCAGTAGTTCGAGGGCAGGTGGTAATGAAAAACTGTTTTTT. The rearrangement joins TRBV19 to TRBJ1-4; D ambiguous. The germline V gene has CDR1 LNHDA and CDR2 SQIVND (reference sequence). This CDR3 spans 15 amino acids. V lost 5 bases and J 4 bases, leaving 14 bases between the germline ends. Full variable domain (missing parts from reference TRBV19 and TRBJ1-4): DGGITQSPKYLFRKEGQNVTLSCEQNLNHDAMYWYRQDPGQGLRLIYYSQIVNDFQKGDIAEGYSVSREKKESFPLTVTSAQKNPTAFYLCASSSRAGGNEKLFFGSGTQLSVL.

The rearrangement uses TRBV11-3 and TRBJ2-7; 7 positions agree with TRBD1. The length of the CDR3 is 16 residues. Germline assignment: CDR1 SGHNT and CDR2 YENEEA. The V and J ends lost 7 bases and 5 bases, in that order; junction bases with no gene match: 17. The DNA of the CDR3 is TGTGCCAGCACCGGCCTACCCAGGAGGACAGGAAACGAGCAGTACTTC. This sequence encodes CASTGLPRRTGNEQYF.

The gene calls are TRBV7-8 and TRBJ1-1; D is ambiguous. Trimming pared 5 bases from V and 0 bases from J, leaving 10 bases between. The CDR3 extends over 14 amino acids. Germline assignment: CDR1 SGHVS and CDR2 FQNEAQ. CDR3 region: CASSRDIMNTEAFF. The CDR3 DNA reads TGTGCCAGCAGCCGAGACATCATGAACACTGAAGCTTTCTTT.

This sequence joins TRBV7-2 and TRBJ2-7; D uncertain. The CDR3 loop spans 15 amino acids. Germline loops: CDR1 SGHTA, CDR2 FQGNSA. Trimming took off 1 base at V and 3 bases at J, with 13 bases between the two ends. In DNA, the CDR3 is TGTGCCAGCAGCTTAGGCCACGCTAATAGCTACGAGCAGTACTTC. Translated: CASSLGHANSYEQYF.

This chain connects TRBV4-3 to TRBJ2-1; D is perhaps TRBD1 (6 bases). V was trimmed by 1 base and J by 4 bases, leaving 20 bases between them. The CDR3 runs 18 residues. CDR1 LGHNA and CDR2 YSLEER come from the germline V gene. The DNA for the CDR3 is TGCGCCAGCAGCCAAGGCGTCTCCAGGGGTCTAGGGTACAATGAGCAGTTCTTC. Translation: CASSQGVSRGLGYNEQFF.

V and J are TRBV24-1 and TRBJ2-1, with TRBD2 identical over 12 bases. Germline V gene lookup returns CDR1 KGHDR and CDR2 SFDVKD. CDR3 size: 17 residues. V was clipped by 2 bases and J by 9 bases; unmatched bases: 10. This CDR3 reads CATSDSGLAGSVGEQFF. CDR3 DNA: TGTGCCACCAGTGATTCCGGACTAGCGGGATCGGTCGGTGAGCAGTTCTTC.

The chain uses TRBV5-6 and TRBJ1-6, with D unresolved. The CDR3 has 13 amino acids. V was cut by 3 bases and J by 7 bases, with 8 bases left in between. CDR1 SGHDT and CDR2 YYEEEE come from the germline V gene. DNA of the CDR3: TGTGCCAGCAGCTGGGCGAGAAATTCACCCCTCCACTTT. Amino acids: CASSWARNSPLHF.

V is TRBV2 and J is TRBJ2-1; D is possibly TRBD2 (6 bases). The germline V and J ends were trimmed by 3 bases and 9 bases, with 18 bases remaining between them. Per the germline V gene, CDR1 is SNHLY and CDR2 is FYNNEI. This CDR3 contains 15 residues. CDR3 residues: CASSDVRLGFLEQFF. As DNA, the CDR3 is TGTGCCAGCAGTGACGTGAGACTAGGGTTCCTTGAGCAGTTCTTC. Full variable domain (rest looked up from reference TRBV2 and TRBJ2-1): EPEVTQTPSHQVTQMGQEVILRCVPISNHLYFYWYRQILGQKVEFLVSFYNNEISEKSEIFDDQFSVERPDGSNFTLKIRSTKLEDSAMYFCASSDVRLGFLEQFFGPGTRLTVL.

As for this clone: At one boundary the junction diverges from the germline segment, which might be a read error. The V gene is TRBV6-5, the J gene TRBJ2-7, with D perhaps matching TRBD1 (6 bases). The CDR3 has 14 amino acids. The V gene's germline CDR1 is MNHEY and CDR2 SVGAGI. CDR3 in amino acids: CASRYSQGPYEQYF. The CDR3 nucleotides are TGTGCCAGCAGATACTCACAGGGTCCCTACGAGCAGTACTTC.

The J gene is TRBJ2-1, the V gene TRBV4-3, with 9 nucleotides matching TRBD2. CDR1 and CDR2 (germline): LGHNA, YSLEER. The CDR3 has 15 residues. The trim removed 4 bases at V and 4 bases at J, leaving 5 bases unmatched. CDR3 region: CASSRGLALYNEQFF. CDR3 coding DNA: TGCGCCAGCAGCCGAGGACTAGCGTTATACAATGAGCAGTTCTTC.

This chain joins TRBV5-1 and TRBJ2-2, with 11 bases fitting TRBD2. V shed 0 bases and J 6 bases; nucleotides not matched to a gene: 1. This CDR3 comprises 15 residues. Germline lookup yields CDR1 SGHRS and CDR2 YFSETQ. This CDR3 reads CASSLVAGGPGELFF. DNA of the CDR3: TGCGCCAGCAGCTTGGTAGCGGGAGGGCCCGGGGAGCTGTTTTTT.

The rearrangement uses TRBV6-5 and TRBJ1-2, with 7 bases identical to TRBD1. In germline, CDR1 is MNHEY, CDR2 SVGAGI. The length of the CDR3 is 15 residues. The J segment lost 2 bases and the V segment lost 4 bases, leaving 7 bases of the junction unmatched. DNA of the CDR3: TGTGCCAGCAGTTCAAAAACGGGACAGAACTATGGCTACACCTTC. It encodes CASSSKTGQNYGYTF.

The gene calls are TRBV19 and TRBJ1-2; tentative D call: TRBD1 (5 bases). There are 13 residues in the CDR3. With 8 bases removed from V and 5 bases from J, the gap between germline ends came to 15 bases. The germline gives CDR1 LNHDA, CDR2 SQIVND (reference sequence). The CDR3 loop is CASAGKGPYGYTF. In nucleotides, the CDR3 is TGTGCCAGTGCAGGGAAAGGACCTTATGGCTACACCTTC.

This clone was detected once. The chain carries TRBV4-2 and TRBJ2-7, with 11 bases that match TRBD1. Germline V lookup: CDR1 LGHNA, CDR2 YNFKEQ. With 4 bases clipped from V and 7 bases from J, the junction kept 12 bases outside the gene matches. This CDR3 region has 16 residues. The CDR3 DNA reads as TGTGCCAGCAGCCCCCACCGGGGACAGGGGGTGGGGGAGCAGTACTTC. Translating it yields CASSPHRGQGVGEQYF.

The J gene is TRBJ1-4, the V gene TRBV23-1; 12 bases are a match to TRBD1. TRBV23-1 is classed as an ORF, of uncertain function. V lost 4 bases, J lost 4 bases, and 10 bases stayed unmatched. The CDR3 is made up of 18 amino acids. The CDR3 sequence: CASSLGTGGSSGNEKLFF. The CDR3 DNA reads TGCGCCAGCAGTCTGGGGACAGGGGGCAGTTCGGGTAATGAAAAACTGTTTTTT.

The J gene is TRBJ1-6, the V gene TRBV7-2, with TRBD1 as a possible D gene (6 bases). This CDR3 has 16 residues. Germline lookup yields CDR1 SGHTA and CDR2 FQGNSA. V was cut by 6 bases and J by 4 bases, with 16 bases left in between. The CDR3 sequence: CASREGGPRYNSPLHF. The CDR3 DNA reads TGTGCCAGCAGGGAAGGGGGACCTAGGTATAATTCACCCCTCCACTTT. The full variable domain, completed using reference TRBV7-2 and TRBJ1-6, is GAGVSQSPSNKVTEKGKDVELRCDPISGHTALYWYRQSLGQGLEFLIYFQGNSAPDKSGLPSDRFSAERTGGSVSTLTIQRTQQEDSAVYLCASREGGPRYNSPLHFGNGTRLTVT.

The chain has TRBV27 and TRBJ2-4; 9 bases are a match to TRBD2. The germline gives CDR1 MNHEY, CDR2 SMNVEV (reference sequence). There are 14 residues in the CDR3. The trim removed 0 bases at V and 11 bases at J, leaving 5 bases unmatched. The CDR3 DNA sequence: TGTGCCAGCAGTTTATCTAAGCGGGAGGATCTTCAGTACTTC. Translated, it gives CASSLSKREDLQYF.

The chain recombines TRBV28 with TRBJ1-4; 7 nucleotides align to TRBD1. The CDR3 covers 18 residues. In germline, CDR1 is MDHEN, CDR2 SYDVKM. V dropped 6 bases and J dropped 7; count of bases not matched to a gene: 20. This CDR3 reads CASRELGRTGENGEKLFF. The CDR3 DNA is TGTGCCAGCAGGGAACTTGGGCGTACAGGGGAAAACGGTGAAAAACTGTTTTTT. Combining the CDR3 with reference TRBV28 and TRBJ1-4 gives the whole variable domain DVKVTQSSRYLVKRTGEKVFLECVQDMDHENMFWYRQDPGLGLRLIYFSYDVKMKEKGDIPEGYSVSREKKERFSLILESASTNQTSMYLCASRELGRTGENGEKLFFGSGTQLSVL.

The CDR3 region is CASSPTGGRDTQYF. CDR3 sequence (DNA): TGTGCCAGCAGCCCGACAGGGGGCAGGGATACGCAGTATTTT. The chain links TRBV6-2 or TRBV6-3 to TRBJ2-3; 10 nucleotides match TRBD1. The length of the CDR3 is 14 residues. V dropped 6 bases and J dropped 6; count of bases not matched to a gene: 6. Looked up from germline, CDR1 is MNHEY and CDR2 is SVGEGT.

V and J are TRBV7-9 and TRBJ2-1, with D possibly being TRBD2 (7 bases). The germline CDR1 and CDR2 sequences are SEHNR and FQNEAQ (reference sequence). The CDR3 loop spans 14 amino acids. V gave up 1 base and J gave up 7 bases, with 11 bases separating them. The CDR3 loop reads CASSLGGGGNEQFF. In DNA form, the CDR3 reads TGTGCCAGCAGCTTAGGGGGAGGGGGAAATGAGCAGTTCTTC. The full variable domain, rest sourced from reference TRBV7-9 and TRBJ2-1, is DTGVSQNPRHKITKRGQNVTFRCDPISEHNRLYWYRQTLGQGPEFLTYFQNEAQLEKSRLLSDRFSAERPKGSFSTLEIQRTEQGDSAMYLCASSLGGGGNEQFFGPGTRLTVL.

The chain couples TRBV14 to TRBJ2-3; possible D gene TRBD2, 6 bases. This CDR3 region has 17 residues. Per the germline V gene, CDR1 is SGHDN and CDR2 is FVKESK. V lost 2 bases to trimming and J lost 4 bases, with 19 bases between them. The CDR3 nucleotides are TGTGCCAGCAGCCAACATACCCTCCGGGAGAGTTCAGATACGCAGTATTTT. Encoded protein: CASSQHTLRESSDTQYF.

The chain links TRBV28 to TRBJ1-1, with D unclear. The germline V and J ends were trimmed by 2 bases and 7 bases, with 8 bases remaining between them. Looked up from germline, CDR1 is MDHEN and CDR2 is SYDVKM. The CDR3 loop spans 12 amino acids. The CDR3 nucleotides read TGTGCCAGCAGTTTAACCGGGATTGAAGCTTTCTTT. Translating gives CASSLTGIEAFF.

In its sample, this clone was seen once. This chain connects TRBV7-2 to TRBJ2-5; tentatively, D is TRBD1 (6 bases). The V gene lost 4 bases and the J gene lost 2 bases, with 11 bases spanning the gap. CDR1 and CDR2 (germline): SGHTA, FQGNSA. The CDR3 length is 14 residues. CDR3 loop: CASSSRQVQETQYF. CDR3 in DNA: TGTGCCAGCAGCTCCCGACAGGTACAAGAGACCCAGTACTTC.

The chain carries TRBV23-1 and TRBJ2-7, with TRBD1 matching over 8 bases. TRBV23-1 is treated as an ORF (open reading frame) with a function not yet certain. The length of the CDR3 is 16 residues. With 3 bases clipped from V and 1 base from J, the junction kept 8 bases outside the gene matches. CDR3 in amino acids: CASSHPGTGRSYEQYF. Written as DNA, the CDR3 is TGCGCCAGCAGTCATCCCGGGACAGGTCGGTCCTACGAGCAGTACTTC.

This rearrangement joins TRBV9 to TRBJ2-7; TRBD2 agrees at 14 bases. The trim removed 2 bases at V and 4 bases at J, leaving 5 bases unmatched. This CDR3 contains 16 residues. Germline lookup yields CDR1 SGDLS and CDR2 YYNGEE. DNA of the CDR3: TGTGCCAGCAGCGTCCGACTAGCGGGAGGGAATTACGAGCAGTACTTC. Residues: CASSVRLAGGNYEQYF.

Only one count was recorded for this clone. The CDR3 nucleotides are TGTGCCAGCAGTAAGGGGGGAGGGGAAAAACTGTTTTTT. It yields the protein CASSKGGGEKLFF. The chain employs TRBV28 and TRBJ1-4, with a weak D call TRBD1 (6 bases). V was cut by 5 bases and J by 8 bases, with 12 bases left in between. The CDR3 contains 13 residues. Germline V gene data show CDR1 as MDHEN and CDR2 as SYDVKM.

CDR3: CASSSLGTVNSNQPQHF. The CDR3 region has the DNA TGTGCCAGCAGTTCCCTGGGGACAGTTAATAGCAATCAGCCCCAGCATTTT. This rearrangement joins TRBV28 to TRBJ1-5; 7 bases map to TRBD1. J lost 0 bases, V lost 4 bases, and 9 bases had no gene match. Germline values: CDR1 MDHEN, CDR2 SYDVKM. The CDR3 is 17 residues long.

The chain uses TRBV30 and TRBJ1-3; D gene uncertain. Germline lookup yields CDR1 GTSNPN and CDR2 SVGIG (reference sequence). CDR3 length: 14 amino acids. The V and J ends lost 2 bases and 0 bases respectively, with 8 bases between them. DNA for the CDR3: TGTGCCTGGAGTCCCAGCGTCTCTGGAAACACCATATATTTT. This gives the protein CAWSPSVSGNTIYF.

The chain employs TRBV6-2 or TRBV6-3 and TRBJ2-7; perhaps TRBD1 as D (5 bases). Germline values: CDR1 MNHEY, CDR2 SVGEGT. The CDR3 runs 14 residues. The V end was cut by 5 bases, the J end by 2 bases, with 13 bases between. The CDR3 DNA follows: TGTGCCAGCAGTAATGACAGAGCCGCCTACGAGCAGTACTTC. Its protein product is CASSNDRAAYEQYF.

This chain links TRBV24-1 with TRBJ1-4; 10 nucleotides agree with TRBD1. Germline CDR1 and CDR2: KGHDR and SFDVKD. The CDR3 consists of 15 residues. J was trimmed by 8 bases and V by 7 bases; bases with no gene match: 9. CDR3 region: CATSQTGTGEEKLFF. The CDR3 region has the DNA TGTGCCACCAGCCAAACCGGGACAGGGGAGGAAAAACTGTTTTTT.

A word on this clone: The junction does not match germline at one end; this may be a read error. The V call is TRBV18, the J call TRBJ2-3; 8 nucleotides match TRBD2. Germline V CDR1 and CDR2: KGHSH, LQKENI. This CDR3 has 13 residues. The CDR3 region has the DNA TGTGCCAGCTCACCTTCCGATAGCGGGACCTCCCATTTT. This encodes CASSPSDSGTSHF.